This T cell receptor (beta chain) was captured in a study of T cells in Graves' hyperthyroidism and ophthalmopathy. Germline loops: CDR1 SQVTM, CDR2 ANQGSEA. CDR3 length equals 10 residues. V was pared by 7 bases and J by 14 bases, with 15 bases between. TCR beta CDR3 region amplification was performed from RNA transcripts. The primer set for the first-round RT-PCR of the TCR CDR3 was HTBI. TCRdb itself ran the multiplex PCR reads through MiXCR, one entry per CDR3 protein. The repertoire holds some 510,000 distinct CDR3 sequences, with 40% to 55% as singletons. Sequencing was performed on peripheral blood or thyroid tissue (not recorded which). The source is a young woman with Graves' hyperthyroidism. This rearrangement joins TRBV29-1 to TRBJ1-5; perhaps TRBD1 as D (6 bases). The CDR3, as DNA: TGCAGCGCAACAGGGTCGCGCGAGCATTTT. Translated, it gives CSATGSREHF. The whole variable domain, remainder taken from reference TRBV29-1 and TRBJ1-5, is SAVISQKPSRDICQRGTSLTIQCQVDSQVTMMFWYRQQPGQSLTLIATANQGSEATYESGFVIDKFPISRPNLTFSTLTVSNMSPEDSSIYLCSATGSREHFGDGTRLSIL.